This T cell receptor (beta chain) was documented in a study of regulatory T cells in long-lasting Graves disease (dated by TCRdb to 2020 to 2023). Context from the whole study: Patients with newly diagnosed Graves' disease had been on antithyroid drugs for under 3 months. The study took place in China and was registered as a clinical trial. This study used TCR sequencing and RNA sequencing of peripheral blood to compare persistent Graves' disease patients against newly diagnosed Graves' disease patients. TCR sequencing covered about 13 persistent and about 20 newly diagnosed Graves' disease patients, some 35 samples in total. Paper-wide results and their limitations: Lower TCR Shannon entropy and fewer highly expanded clones were observed in persistent Graves' disease patients than in newly diagnosed patients, which suggested clonal expansion. Sequencing and analysis were limited to the TCR beta chain. The small sample size was acknowledged by the authors as a limitation that may reduce accuracy. Only peripheral blood was studied, because thyroid tissue, the primary lesion, was inaccessible. A larger number of public clonotypes was shared among persistent patients (approximately 2,600) than among newly diagnosed patients (approximately 930).

Ten or more counts support this clonotype. Its antigen is still unknown. The record has no base qualities; no much larger clone is one base away. This specimen's time point label, interpreted: newly diagnosed GD, antithyroid drugs for less than 3 months. For both TCR sequencing and RNA sequencing, RNA was extracted from PBMCs using TRIzol. The diagnosis of Graves' disease was made according to American Thyroid Association guidelines. The patients came from an endocrinology department in Xi'an, China. From each patient, nine milliliters of peripheral blood was collected into an EDTA anticoagulant tube. Ficoll Paque Plus density gradient separation was used to isolate PBMCs, and no further T cell sorting was done. An Agilent 2100 Bioanalyzer and agarose gel were used to check RNA quality, and a NanoDrop 2000 was used to measure RNA concentration. The library was made by multiplex PCR. The data were produced on an Illumina HiSeq 4000. TCR beta libraries were built with iRepertoire HTBI primers and Arm-PCR amplification of CDR3 regions. Before sequencing, the PCR products underwent gel purification. Under the source paper's analysis protocol: Gene usage analysis of CDR3 amino acid clonotypes used the approximately 62 TRBV and 11 to 15 TRBJ segments found across samples. Filtered high-quality paired reads were merged into contigs using COPE and FqMerger. BLAST was used to align contigs to IMGT TRBV, TRBD and TRBJ reference genes, and CDR3 was defined according to IMGT. Any clonotype with a frequency above 0.1% was classified as a highly expanded clone. Shannon entropy was used to measure repertoire diversity, and the Gini coefficient was used to measure V-J evenness. A clonotype found in more than one individual was treated as public. TCRdb reran the public reads through fastp at Q25 and MiXCR, keeping productive beta chains. Each entry merges the rows of one CDR3 protein and shows their most common DNA and genes. None of the V and J calls come from the authors' own analysis; TCRdb made them. This sample is represented by around 450,000 distinct CDR3 sequences; about 15% of them were singletons. The ten largest clones capture 16% of the sample.

The same specimen was also included in a second study, on T cells in Graves' hyperthyroidism and ophthalmopathy. The second paper further reports: Graves' hyperthyroidism was defined as stable when no progression to ophthalmopathy occurred over 18 months of follow-up. Hyperthyroidism patients were aged 18 to 65 years and newly diagnosed, with disease duration of less than 2 months. The study excluded patients with uncontrolled infections, other autoimmune diseases, pregnancy or lactation. Clinical symptoms, serum thyroxine and TRAb, thyroid ultrasound, and orbital computed tomography formed the basis for the diagnoses. The TCR CDR3 was subjected to a first round of RT-PCR using the HTBI primer set and the Qiagen OneStep RT-PCR kit. Most expanded thyroid clonotypes (frequency above 0.001) were also found in blood, which suggests that blood repertoires may mirror thyroid immune responses. A 13 V-J signature model separated ophthalmopathy from stable hyperthyroidism, with about 90% sensitivity and 81% to 83% specificity in cross-validation and 80%/75% in testing. In validation, progression to ophthalmopathy was predicted by the model with roughly 71% sensitivity and 72% to 85% specificity, a median of approximately 6.5 months before onset. A discovery cohort of approximately 100 patients, 43 with Graves' ophthalmopathy and 57 with stable Graves' hyperthyroidism, was used to find distinguishing TCR V-J signatures. Prospective prediction of ophthalmopathy was tested in an independent validation cohort consisting of roughly 20 hyperthyroidism patients and around 17 patients who later progressed to ophthalmopathy. The approximately 100 discovery patients were divided at random into training and test sets in a 7:3 ratio. In addition, the study compared T-cell repertoires in thyroid tissue and in blood from about six Graves' hyperthyroidism patients. After blood sampling, hyperthyroidism patients were treated with methimazole at a starting dose of 30 mg daily, and ophthalmopathy patients were treated with high-dose intravenous methylprednisolone. The libraries were constructed in a second round of multiplex PCR and then size-selected and purified. The libraries were sequenced on an Illumina HiSeq2000 using paired-end 100 bp reads. SOAPnuke was used to process the raw data, throwing out any read that contained adapters or uncalled bases, had a mean Phred below 15, or lacked an exact constant-primer or identifier match. High-quality paired reads were merged with COPE v1.2.5, and unique nucleotide sequences were defined as clonotypes. MiTCR v1.1 was used to align the clonotypes against IMGT TRBV, TRBD and TRBJ reference segments. The analysis included only V-J combinations with a frequency above 0.0001, which together covered 99% to 99.2% of the repertoires. A TCS score was defined as the ratio of F50 (clonal expansion) to E x V (chaos), with BLOSUM62-based TCRdist applied between CDR3 peptides within each V-J. Welch's t-statistics and random forest reduced roughly 500 V-J features to about 13, which were used in a naive Bayes classifier (R e1071). No statistical method was used to set the sample size in advance, and investigators knew the group allocation. TCR Vbeta CDR3 sequencing of some 140 peripheral blood samples (around 45 ophthalmopathy, about 75 hyperthyroidism and roughly 17 progressor patients) is reported in the paper.

The input for sequencing was peripheral blood mononuclear cells (PBMCs), taken at new diagnosis, from a patient treated with antithyroid drugs. The TCR sequence derives from a woman aged 25 to 45 with Graves disease. Donor details come from another sample of the same person, matched by shared clones.

The DNA reads TGTGCCAGCAGCTTGGATGGGACTAGCGGGAGAGGGAGCACCGGGGAGCTGTTTTTT. Translated, it reads CASSLDGTSGRGSTGELFF. The chain is made from TRBV11-2 and TRBJ2-2; 14 central nucleotides agree with TRBD2. Counted from cysteine to phenylalanine, this CDR3 has 19 amino acids. CDR3 DNA is the only sequence kept; it has 57 bases, read in frame from the first base. The germline V gene encodes CDR1 SGHAT and CDR2 FQNNGV. V and J are trimmed by 3 bases and 4 bases, and the gene matches miss 10 bases of the junction. This CDR3, with the reference TRBV11-2 and TRBJ2-2 proteins standing in past its ends, gives the full variable domain EAGVAQSPRYKIIEKRQSVAFWCNPISGHATLYWYQQILGQGPKLLIQFQNNGVVDDSQLPKDRFSAERLKGVDSTLKIQPAKLEDSAVYLCASSLDGTSGRGSTGELFFGEGSRLTVL.